The sequence of this T cell receptor (beta chain) was determined in a study of T cells in Graves' hyperthyroidism and ophthalmopathy. V dropped 3 bases and J dropped 0 bases, with 8 bases sitting between them. The CDR3 has 14 residues. Germline loops: CDR1 KGHSH, CDR2 LQKENI. Regions amplified from RNA transcripts were the TCR beta CDR3 regions. Initially, a first-round RT-PCR of the TCR CDR3 employed the HTBI primer set. TCRdb reprocessed the multiplex PCR reads via MiXCR and lists one record per CDR3 protein. The sample records 600,000 to 850,000 distinct CDR3 sequences, about 19% being singletons. These patients, aged 18 to 65, had recently diagnosed hyperthyroidism lasting under 2 months. This clonotype was counted ten times or more.

Sequenced material: blood. The chain couples TRBV18 to TRBJ2-5; D call uncertain. The source of this sequence is a woman in her forties or fifties with Graves' hyperthyroidism that later progressed to Graves' ophthalmopathy. The CDR3 region has the DNA TGTGCCAGCTCACCTCTGGACCACCAAGAGACCCAGTACTTC. Translating it yields CASSPLDHQETQYF.